The subject of this entry is one T cell receptor beta chain. The antigen remains undetermined. The data were taken from a study of beta chain features in type 1 diabetes. Across the study: Age and gender were similar between patients and healthy donors, as were cell yields. Findings of the study overall: A potential influence of HLA type upon TCRB rearrangement remained unresolved herein.

The CDR3 loop spans 19 amino acids. V dropped 2 bases and J dropped 8 bases, with 28 bases sitting between them. Populations obtained by sorting all exceeded 95% purity. What was sequenced were expressed TCRB transcripts, since all of the isolated RNA had been reverse transcribed. Approximately 3.7 million reads per sample on average were obtained from naive, central memory and regulatory T cell samples. Sequencing used immunoSEQ multiplex PCR; TCRdb keeps in-frame clones, though not all of them. Of 620,000 or so clones detected, 15% to 17% appear once; the ten largest clones hold approximately 0.093%.

Sequencing was done on a sample of naive CD4+ T cells from blood. The chain joins TRBV23-1 to TRBJ2-4, with D perhaps given as TRBD1 or TRBD2 (5 bases each). TRBV23-1 is flagged as an ORF with uncertain function. The origin of this receptor is a man aged 18 to 30 in good health. The CDR3 DNA sequence: TGCGCCAGCAGTCAACCTAGCACACACGGGGCAACTCGTCCGGACATTCAGTACTTC. This gives the protein CASSQPSTHGATRPDIQYF.